Sequencing of this T cell receptor beta chain was carried out in a study of blood T cell repertoires in COVID-19. Overall study: Samples came from the United States, Italy and Spain, spanning acute and convalescent COVID-19.

In the source study's methods: Estimated nucleated cell counts came from reference gene primer amplification. Profiled with immunoSEQ multiplex PCR; TCRdb holds only in-frame clones, not every one. The V and J calls and the clone size are those of that table, but D and trimming were determined from the DNA. Of 180,000 or so clones in the sample, under 90% were seen once. Seattle patients were enrolled while actively infected and followed longitudinally. Trimming stripped 7 bases from V and 6 bases from J, with 16 bases between. The germline V gene has CDR1 LNHDA and CDR2 SQIVND (reference sequence). This CDR3 is built from 14 residues.

Material for sequencing was peripheral blood. The J gene is TRBJ1-5, the V gene TRBV19; a weak D match, TRBD1 (6 bases). The clonotype originates from a woman in her seventies with COVID-19, enrolled during active disease. The CDR3 DNA follows: TGTGCCAGTATGGCGGGGGGGGCGAGTCAGCCCCAGCATTTT. Encoded protein: CASMAGGASQPQHF.